These T cell receptor beta chains were read from a single sample in a study of PD-1 blockade in classical Hodgkin lymphoma. TCRdb's copy holds only in-frame clones and misses some; the assay was immunoSEQ multiplex PCR. The repertoire includes approximately 65,000 clones, roughly 89% of them detected once, and 10% sits in the top ten. Sequences were derived from peripheral blood mononuclear cells (PBMCs), sampled before the fourth cycle of nivolumab. Every receptor here comes from a human donor with classical Hodgkin lymphoma. Each CDR3 is given with its conserved first and last residue. The order of the fields is clone size, CDR3 length, J gene, V gene, D gene, CDR3 protein, CDR3 DNA. D genes are given only for firm matches. Clone size is stated in some rows and not others, as once, few, many or a class when expanded.

clone_size: once
cdr3_length: 10
j_call: TRBJ2-5
v_call: TRBV2
d_call: NA
cdr3_aa: CATTGETQYF
cdr3_nt: TGTGCCACTACCGGAGAGACCCAGTACTTC

clone_size: once
cdr3_length: 17
j_call: TRBJ2-1
v_call: TRBV7-8
d_call: TRBD2
cdr3_aa: CASSFRTSGGNYNEQFF
cdr3_nt: TGTGCCAGCAGCTTTCGGACTAGCGGGGGGAACTACAATGAGCAGTTCTTC

clone_size: NA
cdr3_length: 17
j_call: TRBJ2-1
v_call: TRBV9
d_call: TRBD2
cdr3_aa: CASSPNVGLAGGPEQFF
cdr3_nt: TGTGCCAGCAGCCCTAACGTCGGGCTAGCGGGGGGGCCCGAGCAGTTCTTC

clone_size: NA
cdr3_length: 15
j_call: TRBJ2-3
v_call: TRBV2
d_call: NA
cdr3_aa: CASSEDLVYTDTQYF
cdr3_nt: TGTGCCAGCAGTGAAGACCTGGTTTATACAGATACGCAGTATTTT

clone_size: few
cdr3_length: 13
j_call: TRBJ1-3
v_call: TRBV2
d_call: NA
cdr3_aa: CASRKNSGNTIYF
cdr3_nt: TGTGCCAGCAGGAAGAACTCTGGAAACACCATATATTTT

clone_size: NA
cdr3_length: 15
j_call: TRBJ1-5
v_call: TRBV2
d_call: TRBD1
cdr3_aa: CASSYRQGSNQPQHF
cdr3_nt: TGTGCCAGCAGTTATAGACAGGGTAGCAATCAGCCCCAGCATTTT

clone_size: NA
cdr3_length: 14
j_call: TRBJ1-1
v_call: TRBV27
d_call: NA
cdr3_aa: CASNIGGFNTEAFF
cdr3_nt: TGTGCCAGCAATATTGGGGGGTTTAACACTGAAGCTTTCTTT

clone_size: NA
cdr3_length: 13
j_call: TRBJ1-2
v_call: TRBV25-1
d_call: NA
cdr3_aa: CASSDFGIYGYTF
cdr3_nt: TGTGCCAGCAGTGACTTTGGGATTTATGGCTACACCTTC

clone_size: once
cdr3_length: 14
j_call: TRBJ1-1
v_call: TRBV30
d_call: NA
cdr3_aa: CAWSSGRGPPEAFF
cdr3_nt: TGTGCCTGGAGTTCAGGGCGCGGACCACCTGAAGCTTTCTTT

clone_size: NA
cdr3_length: 15
j_call: TRBJ1-1
v_call: TRBV4-2
d_call: NA
cdr3_aa: CASSQVGGGNTEAFF
cdr3_nt: TGTGCCAGCAGCCAAGTAGGGGGGGGGAACACTGAAGCTTTCTTT